This T cell receptor beta chain emerged from a study of cytomegalovirus exposure and HLA in healthy donors. Profiling relied on immunoSEQ multiplex PCR, and the TCRdb table lists in-frame clones only, not all of them. Among 200,000 to 250,000 clones listed, approximately 87% were seen once. Input material: PBMCs. The receptor comes from a woman younger than 35 in good health and CMV-seronegative.

CDR3 loop: CAWIGPVGGYTF. CDR3 nucleotides: TGTGCCTGGATTGGCCCGGTGGGTGGCTACACCTTC. V and J are TRBV30 and TRBJ1-2; D unclear. Deletions cut 4 bases from V and 7 bases from J, with 13 bases between. From germline, CDR1 is GTSNPN and CDR2 SVGIG (reference sequence). The CDR3 spans 12 residues.